A selection of T cell receptor beta chains follows, all from one sample in a study of blood T cell repertoires in COVID-19. Measured with immunoSEQ multiplex PCR; TCRdb has only the in-frame clones, and not every one. This sample has roughly 250,000 clones, with 85% to 90% found just once. The sample was PBMCs or T cells enriched from blood (not recorded which). Receptors originate from a woman aged 50 to 60 who had recovered from COVID-19. CDR3s include the opening cysteine and the closing phenylalanine or tryptophan. The D gene is left open where the match is weak. Clone size is shown for a subset of rows, as once, few, many or a class of expanded clone.

v_call	d_call	j_call	clone_size	cdr3_length	cdr3_aa	cdr3_nt
TRBV29-1	-	TRBJ1-2	once	10	CSVENNGYTF	TGCAGCGTTGAAAATAATGGCTACACCTTC
TRBV7-9	TRBD1	TRBJ1-5	-	14	CASSPGTGGQPQHF	TGTGCCAGCAGCCCTGGGACAGGAGGTCAGCCCCAGCATTTT
TRBV5-4	TRBD1	TRBJ2-2	-	17	CASSLDGTGRNTGELFF	TGTGCCAGCAGCTTAGACGGGACAGGGAGGAACACCGGGGAGCTGTTTTTT
TRBV5-1	-	TRBJ1-3	-	14	CASSLGTAGNTIYF	TGCGCCAGCAGCTTGGGGACAGCTGGAAACACCATATATTTT
TRBV19	-	TRBJ1-1	-	15	CASSILVTANTEAFF	TGTGCCAGTAGTATATTGGTCACAGCGAACACTGAAGCTTTCTTT
TRBV6-5	TRBD2	TRBJ2-7	once	15	CASSYSSGTPVEQYF	TGTGCCAGCAGTTACTCGAGCGGGACTCCCGTCGAGCAGTACTTC
TRBV27	TRBD2	TRBJ2-1	once	15	CASSLSGRGNNEQFF	TGTGCCAGCAGTCTTAGCGGGAGGGGAAACAATGAGCAGTTCTTC
TRBV5-1	TRBD2	TRBJ2-2	-	16	CASSTSFSGMAGELFF	TGCGCCAGCAGCACCTCTTTTAGCGGGATGGCCGGGGAGCTGTTTTTT
TRBV28	-	TRBJ1-1	-	14	CASGEWDKNTEAFF	TGTGCCAGCGGGGAATGGGACAAGAACACTGAAGCTTTCTTT
TRBV10-2	-	TRBJ2-7	-	14	CANFSRQLAYEQYF	TGCGCCAACTTCAGTAGACAGTTGGCCTACGAGCAGTACTTC
TRBV18	TRBD1	TRBJ1-1	-	16	CASSPRQGEQNTEAFF	TGTGCCAGCTCACCTAGACAGGGGGAACAGAACACTGAAGCTTTCTTT
TRBV18	-	TRBJ1-1	-	16	CASSPGGHGSNTEAFF	TGTGCCAGCTCACCAGGAGGCCATGGGTCGAACACTGAAGCTTTCTTT
TRBV28	-	TRBJ1-2	-	14	CASSLGWEGYGYTF	TGTGCCAGCAGTTTAGGGTGGGAGGGCTATGGCTACACCTTC
TRBV4-2	TRBD2	TRBJ2-7	-	16	CASSQDWTSGSYEQYF	TGTGCCAGCAGCCAAGATTGGACTAGCGGCTCCTACGAGCAGTACTTC
TRBV5-4	TRBD1	TRBJ2-7	-	14	CASSQPARGLEQYF	TGTGCCAGCAGCCAACCGGCGAGGGGGCTTGAGCAGTACTTC
TRBV11-1	TRBD1	TRBJ1-3	-	16	CASSLTTGIKGNTIYF	TGTGCCAGCAGCTTGACGACAGGGATTAAAGGAAACACCATATATTTT
TRBV6-1	-	TRBJ1-5	-	13	CASSERENQPQHF	TGTGCCAGCAGTGAAAGAGAGAATCAGCCCCAGCATTTT
TRBV7-3	-	TRBJ1-2	-	10	CASSPNGYTF	TGTGCCAGCAGCCCAAATGGCTACACCTTC
TRBV7-2	TRBD2	TRBJ2-7	-	15	CASSLLAGTPYEQYF	TGTGCCAGCAGCCTCCTAGCGGGAACCCCTTACGAGCAGTACTTC
TRBV7-3	TRBD2	TRBJ2-3	-	15	CATSPWRGRGDTQYF	TGTGCCACCTCACCGTGGCGGGGGAGGGGAGATACGCAGTATTTT
TRBV30	TRBD1	TRBJ2-7	-	15	CAWSVAGQGVYEQYF	TGTGCCTGGAGTGTAGCCGGACAGGGGGTCTACGAGCAGTACTTC
TRBV19	TRBD1	TRBJ2-3	-	15	CASRRQGRGVDTQYF	TGTGCCAGTAGAAGACAGGGACGGGGTGTGGATACGCAGTATTTT
TRBV5-1	-	TRBJ1-3	few	11	CASKDSDTIYF	TGCGCCAGCAAGGACAGCGACACCATATATTTT
TRBV11-2	-	TRBJ2-2	once	16	CASSFGAFSNTGELFF	TGTGCCAGCAGCTTTGGGGCGTTCTCGAACACCGGGGAGCTGTTTTTT